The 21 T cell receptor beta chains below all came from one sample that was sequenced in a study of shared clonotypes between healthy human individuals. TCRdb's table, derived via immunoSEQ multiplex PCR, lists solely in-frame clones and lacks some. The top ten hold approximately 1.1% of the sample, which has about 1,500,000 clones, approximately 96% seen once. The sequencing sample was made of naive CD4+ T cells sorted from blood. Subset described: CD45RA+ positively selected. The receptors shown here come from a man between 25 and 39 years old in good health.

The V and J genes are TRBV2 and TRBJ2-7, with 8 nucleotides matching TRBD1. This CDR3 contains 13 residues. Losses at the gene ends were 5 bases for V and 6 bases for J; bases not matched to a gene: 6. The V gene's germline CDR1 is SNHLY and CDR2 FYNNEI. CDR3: CASSPGTGSEQYF. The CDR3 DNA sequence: TGTGCCAGCAGTCCCGGGACAGGTAGCGAGCAGTACTTC.

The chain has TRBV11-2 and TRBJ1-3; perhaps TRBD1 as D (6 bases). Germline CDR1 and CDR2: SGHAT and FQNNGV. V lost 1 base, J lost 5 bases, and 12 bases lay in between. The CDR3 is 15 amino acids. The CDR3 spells CASSLGQGQRNTIYF. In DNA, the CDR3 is TGTGCCAGCAGCTTAGGGCAGGGACAAAGAAACACCATATATTTT.

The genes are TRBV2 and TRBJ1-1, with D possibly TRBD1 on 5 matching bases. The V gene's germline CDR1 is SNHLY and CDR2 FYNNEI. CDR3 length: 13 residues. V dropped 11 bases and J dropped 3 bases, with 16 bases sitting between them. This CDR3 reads CAGGTGDYTEAFF. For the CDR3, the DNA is TGTGCCGGCGGGACGGGTGATTACACTGAAGCTTTCTTT.

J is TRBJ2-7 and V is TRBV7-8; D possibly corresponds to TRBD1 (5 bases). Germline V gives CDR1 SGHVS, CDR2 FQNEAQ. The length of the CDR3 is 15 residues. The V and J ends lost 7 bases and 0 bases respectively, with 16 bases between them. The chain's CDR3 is CASTSGLLISYEQYF. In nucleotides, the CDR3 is TGTGCCAGCACCTCAGGGCTCCTTATCTCCTACGAGCAGTACTTC.

CDR3 protein: CASSPEASSYEQYF. CDR3 bases: TGTGCCAGCTCACCGGAGGCTAGCTCCTACGAGCAGTACTTC. This chain connects TRBV18 to TRBJ2-7; perhaps TRBD2 as D (5 bases). The CDR3 is 14 amino acids. Germline assignment: CDR1 KGHSH and CDR2 LQKENI. V lost 3 bases, J lost 0 bases, and 9 bases lay in between.

The CDR3 loop is CASSLGQREITDTQYF. The CDR3 DNA reads as TGTGCCAGCAGCTTGGGACAGCGCGAAATCACAGATACGCAGTATTTT. This chain links TRBV7-8 with TRBJ2-3, with 7 bases identical to TRBD1. Germline values: CDR1 SGHVS, CDR2 FQNEAQ. The CDR3 length is 16 residues. V lost 3 bases to trimming and J lost 2 bases; unmatched junction nucleotides: 8.

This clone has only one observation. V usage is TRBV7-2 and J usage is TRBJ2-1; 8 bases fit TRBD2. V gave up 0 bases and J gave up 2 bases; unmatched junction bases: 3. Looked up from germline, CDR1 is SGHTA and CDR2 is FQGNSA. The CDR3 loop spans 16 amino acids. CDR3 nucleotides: TGTGCCAGCAGCTTAGCGACCGGGGGGGCCTACAATGAGCAGTTCTTC. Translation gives CASSLATGGAYNEQFF.

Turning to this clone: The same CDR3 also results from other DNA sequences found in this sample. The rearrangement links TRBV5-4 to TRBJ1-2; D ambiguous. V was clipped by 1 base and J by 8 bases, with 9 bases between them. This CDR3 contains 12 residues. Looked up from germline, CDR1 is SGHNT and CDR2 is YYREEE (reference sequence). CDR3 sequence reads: CASSLPGYGYTF. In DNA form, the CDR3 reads TGTGCCAGCAGCTTGCCTGGGTACGGCTACACCTTC.

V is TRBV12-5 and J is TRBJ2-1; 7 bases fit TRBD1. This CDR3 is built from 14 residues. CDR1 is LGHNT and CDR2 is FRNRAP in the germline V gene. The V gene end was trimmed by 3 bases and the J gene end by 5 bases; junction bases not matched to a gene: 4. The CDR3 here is CASGFPGQNNEQFF. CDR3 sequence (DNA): TGTGCTAGTGGTTTCCCGGGACAGAACAATGAGCAGTTCTTC. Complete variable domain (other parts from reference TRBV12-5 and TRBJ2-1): DARVTQTPRHKVTEMGQEVTMRCQPILGHNTVFWYRQTMMQGLELLAYFRNRAPLDDSGMPKDRFSAEMPDATLATLKIQPSEPRDSAVYFCASGFPGQNNEQFFGPGTRLTVL.

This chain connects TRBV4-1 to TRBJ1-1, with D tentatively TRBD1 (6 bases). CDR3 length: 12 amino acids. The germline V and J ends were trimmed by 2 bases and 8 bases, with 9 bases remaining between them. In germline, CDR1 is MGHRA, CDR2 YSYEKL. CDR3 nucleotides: TGCGCCAGCAGCCAACCTGACAGGGAAGCTTTCTTT. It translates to CASSQPDREAFF.

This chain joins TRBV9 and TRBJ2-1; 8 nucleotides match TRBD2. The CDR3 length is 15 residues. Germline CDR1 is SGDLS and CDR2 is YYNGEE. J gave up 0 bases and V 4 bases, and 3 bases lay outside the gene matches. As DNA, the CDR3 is TGTGCCAGCAGCACCAGCGGGGGCTCCTACAATGAGCAGTTCTTC. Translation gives CASSTSGGSYNEQFF.

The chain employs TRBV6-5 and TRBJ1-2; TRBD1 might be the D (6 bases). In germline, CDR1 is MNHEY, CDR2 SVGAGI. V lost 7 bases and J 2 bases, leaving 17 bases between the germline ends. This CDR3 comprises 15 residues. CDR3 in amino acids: CASTRYRAGNYGYTF. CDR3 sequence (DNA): TGTGCCAGCACGAGGTACAGGGCGGGGAACTATGGCTACACCTTC.

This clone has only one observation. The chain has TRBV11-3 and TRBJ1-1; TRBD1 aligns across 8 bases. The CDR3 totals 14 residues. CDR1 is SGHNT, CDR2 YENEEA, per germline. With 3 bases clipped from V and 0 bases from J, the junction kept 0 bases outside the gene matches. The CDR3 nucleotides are TGTGCCAGCAGCTTGACAGGGGTGAACACTGAAGCTTTCTTT. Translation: CASSLTGVNTEAFF.

The CDR3: CASSLGIAAGELFF. The CDR3, as DNA: TGTGCCAGCAGCTTAGGGATAGCCGCCGGGGAGCTGTTTTTT. The chain combines TRBV11-2 with TRBJ2-2; no firm D call. Germline V gene lookup returns CDR1 SGHAT and CDR2 FQNNGV. Trimming left V 1 base short and J 6 bases short, with 9 bases between. CDR3 length equals 14 residues.

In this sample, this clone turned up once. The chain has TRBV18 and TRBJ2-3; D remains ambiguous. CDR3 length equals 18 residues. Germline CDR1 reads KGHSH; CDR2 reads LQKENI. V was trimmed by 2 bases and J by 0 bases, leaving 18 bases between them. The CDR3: CASSPRARDRTSTDTQYF. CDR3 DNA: TGTGCCAGCTCACCAAGGGCTCGCGATCGCACTAGCACAGATACGCAGTATTTT.

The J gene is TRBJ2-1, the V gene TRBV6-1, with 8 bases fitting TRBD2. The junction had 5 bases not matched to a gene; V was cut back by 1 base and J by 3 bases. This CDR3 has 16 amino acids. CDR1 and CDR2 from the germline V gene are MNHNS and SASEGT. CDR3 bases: TGTGCCAGCAGTGAAGAGGGCGGGAGGAACTACAATGAGCAGTTCTTC. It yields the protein CASSEEGGRNYNEQFF.

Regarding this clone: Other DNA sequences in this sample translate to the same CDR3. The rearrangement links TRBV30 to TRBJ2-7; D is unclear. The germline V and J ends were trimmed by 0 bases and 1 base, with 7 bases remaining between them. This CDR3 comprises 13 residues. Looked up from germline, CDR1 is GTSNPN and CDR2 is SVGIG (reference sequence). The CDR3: CAWSVLLSYEQYF. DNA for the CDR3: TGTGCCTGGAGTGTACTACTTTCCTACGAGCAGTACTTC.

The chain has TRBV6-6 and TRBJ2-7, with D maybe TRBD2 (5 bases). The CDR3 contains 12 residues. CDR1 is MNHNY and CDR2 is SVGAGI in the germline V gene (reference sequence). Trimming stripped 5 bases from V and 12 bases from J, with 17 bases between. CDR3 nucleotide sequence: TGTGCCAGCAGTCTGTCTAGCCAAGACACGTACTTC. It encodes CASSLSSQDTYF.

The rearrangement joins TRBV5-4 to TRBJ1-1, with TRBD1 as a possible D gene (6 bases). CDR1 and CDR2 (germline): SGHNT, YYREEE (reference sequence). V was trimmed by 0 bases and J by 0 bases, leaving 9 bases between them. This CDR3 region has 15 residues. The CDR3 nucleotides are TGTGCCAGCAGCTTGGTTACAGGGTTGAACACTGAAGCTTTCTTT. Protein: CASSLVTGLNTEAFF.

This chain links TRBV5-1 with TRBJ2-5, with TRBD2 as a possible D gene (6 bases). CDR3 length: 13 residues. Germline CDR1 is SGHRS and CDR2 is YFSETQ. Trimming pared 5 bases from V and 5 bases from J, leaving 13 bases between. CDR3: CASRSGPEETQYF. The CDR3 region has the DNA TGCGCCAGCAGAAGCGGGCCCGAGGAGACCCAGTACTTC.

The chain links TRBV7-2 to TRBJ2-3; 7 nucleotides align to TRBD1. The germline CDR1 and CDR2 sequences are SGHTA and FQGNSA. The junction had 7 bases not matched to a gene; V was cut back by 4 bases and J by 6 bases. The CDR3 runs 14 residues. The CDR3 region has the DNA TGTGCCAGCAGCTCGGAACAGGGGCGGGATACGCAGTATTTT. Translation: CASSSEQGRDTQYF.